This T cell receptor beta chain was profiled in a study of Ad26.COV2.S vaccination and SARS-CoV-2 variants. A remark on this clone: Its antigen is currently unknown.

Clones were read by immunoSEQ multiplex PCR, and TCRdb kept only the in-frame ones, dropping some. The sample includes over 450,000 clones, nearly 90% seen only once; the top ten take about 1.5%. The sample's treatment: 19 received Ad26.COV2.S at low or high dose, single or two shots; 5 received placebo; per-sample allocation not given. Specimen acquisition occurred on day 63 following the initial vaccine or placebo injection. V lost 5 bases to trimming and J lost 0 bases, with 22 bases between them. Germline V CDR1 and CDR2: SGHVS, FNYEAQ. The CDR3 spans 19 residues. Notes on the study in general: Similar non-spike TCR breadth was seen in vaccine and placebo recipients. Analyses of TCR breadth and depth may have underestimated total T cell responses.

The chain combines TRBV7-6 with TRBJ2-2; D possibly matches TRBD1 or TRBD2 (5 bases each). The TCR sequence derives from a person aged 18-60 years who received the Ad26.COV2.S COVID-19 vaccine or a placebo. The material sequenced was peripheral blood, taken in a trial of Ad26.COV2.S vaccine versus placebo. The CDR3 protein is CASSERPGTPFANTGELFF. In DNA, the CDR3 is TGTGCCAGCAGCGAAAGACCCGGGACCCCCTTCGCGAACACCGGGGAGCTGTTTTTT.